This T cell receptor beta chain was recovered during a study of low-dose radiotherapy and immunotherapy resistance in tumors. Study details: The fractionation for Cohort 1 was 0.5 Gy per fraction every 2 weeks, totaling 6.5 Gy.

As to time point: after trial treatment. Treatment indicated: LDRT plus nivolumab, ipilimumab, low-dose cyclophosphamide and aspirin (RACIN trial). Nivolumab, ipilimumab, aspirin, low-dose cyclophosphamide and low-dose radiotherapy were all administered to the donors. In this sample, this clonotype turned up many times. Covering alpha and beta chains, TRAV- and TRBV-specific primers were used for the first-strand cDNA. Both a constant-region primer and a V-primer adapter served to amplify TCRs across roughly 20 PCR cycles. In vitro transcription amplified the mRNA that had been isolated. MiXCR, run by TCRdb on the reads, gives a single entry per CDR3 protein. The table lists about 35,000 distinct CDR3 sequences, less than 25% of them singletons. The source is a female donor with ovarian cancer. The source material was PBMCs, sampled after low-dose radiotherapy plus immunotherapy.

CDR3 sequence reads: CASSTGTGSYEQYF. CDR3 bases: TGTGCCAGCAGTACCGGGACAGGTTCCTACGAGCAGTACTTC. The rearrangement links TRBV28 to TRBJ2-7; 8 bases are a match to TRBD1. There are 14 residues in the CDR3. Germline CDR1 is MDHEN and CDR2 is SYDVKM. Trimming cost V 5 bases and J 1 base; bases outside gene matches: 4.